Below, 20 T cell receptor beta chains from the same sample are listed, as sequenced in a study of blood T cell repertoires in COVID-19. This table comes from immunoSEQ multiplex PCR, and its TCRdb copy is limited to in-frame clones, with some not included. The sample carries 30,000 to 35,000 clones, 82% recorded once. Sequenced sample: peripheral blood. The receptors come from an older man with active or convalescent COVID-19.

The chain uses TRBV19 and TRBJ2-2, with a possible D match to TRBD2 (6 bases). V lost 5 bases, J lost 3 bases, and 13 bases lay in between. Germline assignment: CDR1 LNHDA and CDR2 SQIVND (reference sequence). CDR3 length: 15 residues. In nucleotides, the CDR3 is TGTGCCAGTAGTCTGGGGGGTTTTGACACCGGGGAGCTGTTTTTT. This sequence encodes CASSLGGFDTGELFF.

This clone was seen only once. CDR3 nucleotides: TGCAGCGTTGAAGGGACGCGGGAGGGCCGGGAGACCCAGTACTTC. Translation: CSVEGTREGRETQYF. V gene TRBV29-1 combines with J gene TRBJ2-5; 9 nucleotides match TRBD2. This CDR3 region has 15 residues. Germline trimming cut 1 base from V and 5 bases from J; bases unmatched to any gene: 8. The germline V gene has CDR1 SQVTM and CDR2 ANQGSEA.

The chain couples TRBV5-6 to TRBJ2-3; D gene unclear. Germline-derived CDR1 and CDR2 are SGHDT and YYEEEE. V was shortened by 4 bases and J by 0 bases, with 12 bases between the two germline ends. This CDR3 region has 15 residues. In DNA form, the CDR3 reads TGTGCCAGCAGCCAACTCTACCGGAGCACAGATACGCAGTATTTT. Translating gives CASSQLYRSTDTQYF.

V usage is TRBV27 and J usage is TRBJ2-1, with a tentative D call TRBD2 (6 bases). The CDR3 spans 14 residues. V gave up 2 bases and J gave up 6 bases, with 11 bases separating them. In germline, CDR1 is MNHEY, CDR2 SMNVEV (reference sequence). In nucleotides, the CDR3 is TGTGCCAGCAGTTTAGGGGGGATCAGCAATGAGCAGTTCTTC. Amino acid sequence: CASSLGGISNEQFF.

The chain carries TRBV5-5 and TRBJ2-1, with D unclear. V was cut by 0 bases and J by 5 bases, with 6 bases left in between. Germline V gives CDR1 SGHKS, CDR2 YYEKEE (reference sequence). The CDR3 is 13 amino acids. CDR3 residues: CASSLALDNEQFF. Here the CDR3 DNA reads TGTGCCAGCAGCTTGGCTCTAGACAATGAGCAGTTCTTC.

The V call is TRBV24-1, the J call TRBJ2-1, with D perhaps matching TRBD2 (6 bases). Trimming removed 6 bases at V and 1 base at J, with 12 bases between. Germline values: CDR1 KGHDR, CDR2 SFDVKD. The CDR3 spans 15 residues. For the CDR3, the DNA is TGTGCCACCAGTCGAGGTAGCGGTTCCTACAATGAGCAGTTCTTC. It encodes CATSRGSGSYNEQFF.

V usage is TRBV4-1 and J usage is TRBJ1-2; D ambiguous. Germline-derived CDR1 and CDR2 are MGHRA and YSYEKL. The CDR3 has 13 amino acids. The germline V and J ends were trimmed by 3 bases and 7 bases, with 12 bases remaining between them. The CDR3 bases are TGCGCCAGCAGCCACCCCGGAGCGGGTGGCTACACCTTC. As protein: CASSHPGAGGYTF.

This rearrangement joins TRBV19 to TRBJ1-2, with D perhaps TRBD1 (5 bases). CDR3 size: 14 residues. Per germline, CDR1 LNHDA and CDR2 SQIVND (reference sequence). V lost 7 bases, J lost 8 bases, and 20 bases lay in between. This chain's CDR3 is CASIQSGGRVGYTF. The CDR3 bases are TGTGCCAGTATTCAGTCCGGGGGACGGGTAGGCTACACCTTC.

J is TRBJ2-7 and V is TRBV7-9, with D unclear. The CDR3 loop spans 13 amino acids. Germline V CDR1 and CDR2: SEHNR, FQNEAQ (reference sequence). The ends were cut back, 1 base at V and 3 bases at J, with 7 bases in the middle. The CDR3 DNA follows: TGTGCCAGCAGCTTAGGGAGCTTCTACGAGCAGTACTTC. This translates into CASSLGSFYEQYF.

The V gene is TRBV9, the J gene TRBJ1-2, with D tentatively TRBD1 (5 bases). The V gene's germline CDR1 is SGDLS and CDR2 YYNGEE. Trimming took 3 bases from V and 8 from J, leaving 11 bases between them. CDR3 length: 12 amino acids. The chain's CDR3 is CASSASKGGYTF. The CDR3 DNA follows: TGTGCCAGCAGCGCAAGTAAGGGGGGCTACACCTTC.

The chain links TRBV7-9 to TRBJ2-1; 7 bases are shared with TRBD2. V lost 4 bases to trimming and J lost 9 bases; unmatched junction nucleotides: 6. Germline V gives CDR1 SEHNR, CDR2 FQNEAQ (reference sequence). This CDR3 is 13 amino acids long. CDR3 sequence (DNA): TGTGCCAGCAGCTCAGGACTAGGTCCTGAGCAGTTCTTC. This translates into CASSSGLGPEQFF.

The count of this clone is one. The genes are TRBV7-9 and TRBJ1-4, with D hard to call. CDR1 is SEHNR and CDR2 is FQNEAQ in the germline V gene (reference sequence). The CDR3 loop spans 13 amino acids. Trimming removed 6 bases from V and 5 bases from J, with 10 bases in between. The CDR3 loop is CASRLSQNEKLFF. As DNA, the CDR3 is TGTGCCAGCAGACTTAGCCAGAATGAAAAACTGTTTTTT.

The chain links TRBV6-8 to TRBJ2-7; D ambiguous. From germline, CDR1 is MNHGY and CDR2 SAAAGT. This CDR3 region has 14 residues. Trimming pared 0 bases from V and 5 bases from J, leaving 11 bases between. CDR3 amino acids: CASSYSPETHEQYF. The CDR3 coding sequence is TGTGCCAGCAGTTACTCGCCGGAGACCCACGAGCAGTACTTC.

The rearrangement joins TRBV7-2 to TRBJ2-3; D unresolved. Germline CDR1 SGHTA, CDR2 FQGNSA. With 10 bases removed from V and 4 bases from J, the gap between germline ends came to 9 bases. The CDR3 spans 11 residues. The CDR3 here is CATTAADTQYF. The CDR3 nucleotides read TGTGCCACCACAGCCGCAGATACGCAGTATTTT.

This CDR3 reads CASSESSGTGYSIQYF. The CDR3, as DNA: TGCGCCAGCAGTGAGTCCTCCGGGACAGGGTATAGCATTCAGTACTTC. This chain connects TRBV10-1 to TRBJ2-4; 9 bases agree with TRBD1. Germline V gene sequence: CDR1 WNHNN, CDR2 SYGVQD (reference sequence). After removal of 0 bases from V and 9 bases from J, the junction contained 9 bases not matched to a gene. CDR3 length equals 16 residues.

This clone was counted a single time. The rearrangement uses TRBV19 and TRBJ2-2; a possible D gene is TRBD1 (6 bases). The germline gives CDR1 LNHDA, CDR2 SQIVND (reference sequence). Between the trimmed V and J ends, which lost 7 bases and 5 bases, there was a span of 20 bases. This CDR3 is built from 16 residues. The CDR3 loop is CASITTRGSDTGELFF. Written as DNA, the CDR3 is TGTGCCAGTATTACAACAAGGGGGTCGGATACCGGGGAGCTGTTTTTT.

The genes are TRBV5-1 and TRBJ1-2, with no clear D. Germline assignment: CDR1 SGHRS and CDR2 YFSETQ. Trimming left V 0 bases short and J 7 bases short, with 16 bases between. This CDR3 comprises 15 residues. CDR3: CASSLDSRPEGGYTF. In DNA form, the CDR3 reads TGCGCCAGCAGCTTGGATTCCCGCCCGGAGGGTGGCTACACCTTC. The full variable domain, its missing parts supplied by reference TRBV5-1 and TRBJ1-2, is KAGVTQTPRYLIKTRGQQVTLSCSPISGHRSVSWYQQTPGQGLQFLFEYFSETQRNKGNFPGRFSGRQFSNSRSEMNVSTLELGDSALYLCASSLDSRPEGGYTFGSGTRLTVV.

In this sample, this clone turned up a few times. The chain links TRBV4-3 to TRBJ2-2; D might be TRBD1 (6 bases). The CDR3 is made up of 16 amino acids. V was clipped by 0 bases and J by 0 bases, with 8 bases between them. Per the germline V gene, CDR1 is LGHNA and CDR2 is YSLEER. For the CDR3, the DNA is TGCGCCAGCAGCCAAGATGAGGGGGCGAACACCGGGGAGCTGTTTTTT. This encodes CASSQDEGANTGELFF.

This rearrangement joins TRBV15 to TRBJ1-5, with unresolved D. V was trimmed by 0 bases and J by 4 bases, leaving 13 bases between them. CDR1 and CDR2 from the germline V gene are LNHNV and YYDKDF (reference sequence). The CDR3 length is 16 residues. CDR3 amino acids: CATSREGGRMNQPQHF. The CDR3, as DNA: TGTGCCACCAGCAGAGAAGGTGGCAGGATGAATCAGCCCCAGCATTTT.

The chain employs TRBV5-6 and TRBJ1-2; no clear D gene. The CDR3 is 16 residues long. From germline, CDR1 is SGHDT and CDR2 YYEEEE. Trimming cost V 0 bases and J 5 bases, with 17 bases left between them. In DNA form, the CDR3 reads TGTGCCAGCAGCTTGGGCTGGGGAGTACGACTTTATGGCTACACCTTC. Amino acid sequence: CASSLGWGVRLYGYTF.